A selection of T cell receptor beta chains follows, all from one sample in a study of blood T cell repertoires in COVID-19. The data were produced by immunoSEQ multiplex PCR, yet TCRdb's version contains in-frame clones alone and is incomplete. Counted here are about 63,000 clones, 79% occurring once; the ten biggest clones make up 32%. The sequenced sample was peripheral blood. The source is a human donor in a cohort sampled during active COVID-19. Both conserved end residues are part of each CDR3. D genes are given only for firm matches. The size field is filled for only some rows; it gives once, few, many or a size class.

abundance	j_gene	d_gene	v_gene	len	CDR3nt	CDR3aa
-	TRBJ1-1	-	TRBV29-1	11	TGCAGCGTTGACAGGGTAGCTGAAGCTTTCTTT	CSVDRVAEAFF
-	TRBJ1-1	-	TRBV28	13	TGTGCCAGCAGATCGACAGGTGTCTCTGAAGCTTTCTTT	CASRSTGVSEAFF
-	TRBJ2-1	TRBD1	TRBV4-1	14	TGCGCCAGCACCTTCCCGGGACAGGGGAATGAGCAGTTCTTC	CASTFPGQGNEQFF
-	TRBJ2-1	-	TRBV6-5	15	TGTGCCAGCGGGTCGGGGGGCTTCTCCTACAATGAGCAGTTCTTC	CASGSGGFSYNEQFF
-	TRBJ2-7	TRBD2	TRBV3-1/TRBV3-2	15	TGTGCCAGCAGCTTAGGGACTAGCGGAGTCTACGAGCAGTACTTC	CASSLGTSGVYEQYF
once	TRBJ2-2	-	TRBV28	16	TGTGCCTCTAGAGTGCCGGTGCAGGGGAGGGGCGGGGAGCTGTTTTTT	CASRVPVQGRGGELFF
-	TRBJ1-1	-	TRBV29-1	13	TGCAGCGTTGCGGGGTTAAAGATCACTGAAGCTTTCTTT	CSVAGLKITEAFF
-	TRBJ2-7	-	TRBV7-9	14	TGTGCCAGCAGCGTACAGGGGAGACTAGACGAGCAGTACTTC	CASSVQGRLDEQYF
-	TRBJ2-1	-	TRBV9	15	TGTGCCAGCAGCCCCGCGGGGAGCCCCTACAATGAGCAGTTCTTC	CASSPAGSPYNEQFF
-	TRBJ1-1	-	TRBV27	11	TGTGCCAGCAGTTTACAGGGTTCGACTTTCTTT	CASSLQGSTFF
-	TRBJ1-5	-	TRBV2	15	TGTGCCAGCAGTGAGGACACCGATAGCAATCAGCCCCAGCATTTT	CASSEDTDSNQPQHF
-	TRBJ1-1	-	TRBV7-9	14	TGTGCCAGCAGCCGGACAGAAGATGGACCTGAAGCTTTCTTT	CASSRTEDGPEAFF
once	TRBJ2-3	-	TRBV5-6	16	TGTGCCAGCAGCTTGGGGGGCCAGGCCGCCACAGATACGCAGTATTTT	CASSLGGQAATDTQYF
-	TRBJ1-5	-	TRBV25-1	14	TGTGCCAGCAGTGAGGGCAGGAACAATCAGCCCCAGCATTTT	CASSEGRNNQPQHF
-	TRBJ2-1	-	TRBV28	16	TGTGCCAGCGCCGGGTCCACTGGGAGCTCCTACAATGAGCAGTTCTTC	CASAGSTGSSYNEQFF
-	TRBJ1-5	-	TRBV4-1	13	TGCGCCAGCAGCCAAGTGCCCGGGCAGCCCCAGCATTTT	CASSQVPGQPQHF
-	TRBJ1-2	-	TRBV4-1	16	TGCGCCAGCAGCCAAGCCCCAGGAATTGTCAACTATGGCTACACCTTC	CASSQAPGIVNYGYTF
-	TRBJ2-7	-	TRBV4-1	14	TGCGCCAGCAGCCAAGGGTCGGGTAGATACGAGCAGTACTTC	CASSQGSGRYEQYF
-	TRBJ2-5	TRBD2	TRBV11-3	18	TGTGCCAGCAGCGATGACCTCGTAGAGGGTCTAGCGGAAGAGACCCAGTACTTC	CASSDDLVEGLAEETQYF
-	TRBJ1-6	TRBD1	TRBV6-1	16	TGTGCCAGCAGTCAAGTCGGGACAGGACCTAATTCACCCCTCCACTTT	CASSQVGTGPNSPLHF
-	TRBJ1-2	-	TRBV4-3	13	TGCGCCAGCAGCACACGTAACCCGCCGGGCTACACCTTC	CASSTRNPPGYTF
-	TRBJ2-4	-	TRBV14	14	TGTGCCAGCAGCCAGAGCATAGCCAAAAACATTCAGTACTTC	CASSQSIAKNIQYF
-	TRBJ1-4	-	TRBV6-1	13	TGTGCCAGCAGTGAGACAGTTAATGAAAAACTGTTTTTT	CASSETVNEKLFF
-	TRBJ2-5	TRBD2	TRBV3-1/TRBV3-2	19	TGTGCCAGCAGCCCGAGGCCCCTTGGAAGCGGGAGGGACCAAGAGACCCAGTACTTC	CASSPRPLGSGRDQETQYF
-	TRBJ2-5	TRBD2	TRBV7-2	14	TGTGCCAGCAGCTCTAGCGGGGCTGGAGAGACCCAGTACTTC	CASSSSGAGETQYF
once	TRBJ2-5	-	TRBV27	14	TGTGCCAGCACCGCCCGCAGGTTGGGAGAGACCCAGTACTTC	CASTARRLGETQYF
few	TRBJ2-1	-	TRBV6-5	15	TGTGCCAGCAGTTACGGGGGGAGAGGGAGCAATGAGCAGTTCTTC	CASSYGGRGSNEQFF
-	TRBJ1-6	-	TRBV28	15	TGTGCCAGCAGTGACAGGAGCTCCTATAATTCACCCCTCCACTTT	CASSDRSSYNSPLHF
many	TRBJ2-7	-	TRBV7-3	15	TGTGCCAGCAGCTCCTCGGGACTCGCATCCTACGAGCAGTACTTC	CASSSSGLASYEQYF
-	TRBJ2-1	TRBD2	TRBV24-1	18	TGTGCCACCAGTGATTTGCCCTCCCCGGGACTAGCGGACAATGAGCAGTTCTTC	CATSDLPSPGLADNEQFF
few	TRBJ2-3	-	TRBV27	15	TGTGCCAGCAGTTTATCGAGACAGAGCACAGATACGCAGTATTTT	CASSLSRQSTDTQYF
-	TRBJ2-1	TRBD1	TRBV5-1	15	TGCGCCAGCAGCCCGAACAGGGGTCCCTACAATGAGCAGTTCTTC	CASSPNRGPYNEQFF
-	TRBJ1-2	-	TRBV5-6	13	TGTGCCAGCAGCCGCTTCGAGGGCTATGGCTACACCTTC	CASSRFEGYGYTF
-	TRBJ2-3	-	TRBV4-3	13	TGCGCCAGCAGCCGAGGGGGGGTAGATACGCAGTATTTT	CASSRGGVDTQYF
-	TRBJ2-1	TRBD1	TRBV18	18	TGTGCCAGCTCACAATTACCGGGACAGGGTACTACCTACAATGAGCAGTTCTTC	CASSQLPGQGTTYNEQFF
-	TRBJ1-1	-	TRBV18	14	TGTGCCAGCTCACCACCCCAGGCAAACACTGAAGCTTTCTTT	CASSPPQANTEAFF
-	TRBJ2-5	-	TRBV9	13	TGTGCCAGCACGCGGGCCAACCAAGAGACCCAGTACTTC	CASTRANQETQYF
few	TRBJ2-2	TRBD2	TRBV6-2/TRBV6-3	14	TGTGCCAGCGGCCGGGAGGTCGGGTCCGGGGAGCTGTTTTTT	CASGREVGSGELFF
-	TRBJ2-5	TRBD2	TRBV7-6	18	TGTGCCAGCAGCTTCCGACGCGGGGGGATTGGTTTCGTAGAGACCCAGTACTTC	CASSFRRGGIGFVETQYF
-	TRBJ1-2	-	TRBV28	15	TGTGCCAGCAGTCCCCGCCGGGATAGGAACTATGGCTACACCTTC	CASSPRRDRNYGYTF
-	TRBJ1-6	TRBD1	TRBV19	15	TGTGCCAGTAGTATGCGAACAGGGGGAAACTCACCCCTCCACTTT	CASSMRTGGNSPLHF
-	TRBJ2-3	TRBD1	TRBV7-8	15	TGTGCCAGCAGCTTGAACAGGGGGAGCACAGATACGCAGTATTTT	CASSLNRGSTDTQYF
-	TRBJ2-7	TRBD1	TRBV18	14	TGTGCCAGCTCCCCCGACAGGGGCACCTACGAGCAGTACTTC	CASSPDRGTYEQYF
few	TRBJ2-2	-	TRBV6-6	13	TGTGCCAGCACCCTAGGGGGCACCGGGGAGCTGTTTTTT	CASTLGGTGELFF
-	TRBJ1-1	TRBD1	TRBV6-5	15	TGTGCCAGCAGTCGGCCGGGACAGGGGAACACTGAAGCTTTCTTT	CASSRPGQGNTEAFF
-	TRBJ2-5	TRBD2	TRBV6-1	16	TGTGCCAGCAGTGGGGCTAGCGGGACTATTCAAGAGACCCAGTACTTC	CASSGASGTIQETQYF
-	TRBJ2-3	TRBD2	TRBV7-9	17	TGTGCCAGCAGCTTAGGACTAGCGGGAGTCGGTGCAGATACGCAGTATTTT	CASSLGLAGVGADTQYF
once	TRBJ2-1	TRBD2	TRBV5-6	16	TGTGCCAGCAGCCGCCGAGCGGGAGGTCAGGGCAATGAGCAGTTCTTC	CASSRRAGGQGNEQFF
-	TRBJ1-1	-	TRBV20-1	13	TGCAGTGCTAGTCGTGACACGAACACTGAAGCTTTCTTT	CSASRDTNTEAFF
-	TRBJ2-5	-	TRBV7-2	15	TGTGCCAGCAGCTTTCATTCGACTACTCGAGAGACCCAGTACTTC	CASSFHSTTRETQYF
-	TRBJ1-5	TRBD1	TRBV3-1/TRBV3-2	15	TGTGCCAGCAGCAGGGACAGGGGAAGAGGACAGCCCCAGCATTTT	CASSRDRGRGQPQHF
-	TRBJ2-4	TRBD2	TRBV11-2	16	TGTGCCAGCACCCCCAGCGGGAGTAGAGCCAAAAACATTCAGTACTTC	CASTPSGSRAKNIQYF
few	TRBJ1-1	-	TRBV6-5	16	TGTGCCAGCAGTTACTCCACTGGAGTGAGGGTATCTGAAGCTTTCTTT	CASSYSTGVRVSEAFF
-	TRBJ1-4	-	TRBV18	15	TGTGCCAGCTCACTGGCGGTTTCTCCTAATGAAAAACTGTTTTTT	CASSLAVSPNEKLFF
few	TRBJ2-1	TRBD2	TRBV2	14	TGTGCCAGCACAGAAGCGGGAGCGACGTATGAGCAGTTCTTC	CASTEAGATYEQFF
-	TRBJ1-6	-	TRBV19	13	TGTGCCAGTTCGGACAAGTATAATTCACCCCTCCACTTT	CASSDKYNSPLHF
-	TRBJ2-1	TRBD2	TRBV10-3	21	TGTGCCATCAGTGGACCGGATGGGACTAGCGGTGGCGTAGGGGTCGGCAATGAGCAGTTCTTC	CAISGPDGTSGGVGVGNEQFF
-	TRBJ2-7	-	TRBV5-4	14	TGTGCCAGCAGTGTAGCGCCTCTTTCCTACGAGCAGTACTTC	CASSVAPLSYEQYF
-	TRBJ1-2	-	TRBV7-9	12	TGTGCCAGCAGCTTGCGGGGGTATGGCTACACCTTC	CASSLRGYGYTF
-	TRBJ2-7	-	TRBV4-2	14	TGTGCCAGCAGCCAAGGGGACACATTGTTCGAGCAGTACTTC	CASSQGDTLFEQYF